The T cell receptor (beta chain) described here comes from a study of blood T cell repertoires in COVID-19 (dated by TCRdb to the early 2020s). Concerning the study at large: The collaborator samples originated in the United States, Italy and Spain and spanned the acute and convalescent phases of COVID-19. The prospective study material was composed of cDNA or gDNA derived from T cells, B-cell-depleted T cells, or PBMCs. The dataset comprised deeply sampled blood TCRbeta repertoires from subjects exposed to, actively infected with, or recovered from COVID-19. A freely available public database, intended as a resource for researchers studying the immune response to SARS-CoV-2, is where the repertoires were released. Samples came from the ongoing ImmuneRACE study (first 160 participants) plus 1,254 subjects from 6 global collaborators. The sample metadata nearly always contained a de-identified subject ID, COVID-19 status, age in years and sex. Where HLA class I and class II types were available, the types were taken from metadata supplied by the sample provider, not from assay-based typing.

Results the study describes overall, beyond this receptor: The quantity of clinical and demographic metadata differed by source and by participant and was supplied without curation.

In the prospective study, participants were roughly 18 to 89 years old, resided in fewer than 25 geographic areas of the United States, and were enrolled through a virtual design. To assign participants to cohorts, the prospective study relied on clinical history that participants themselves reported in a screening survey and a study questionnaire. ImmuneRACE Cohort 3 recovered participants were defined by two consecutive negative NP/OP PCR tests, healthcare professional clearance, or symptom resolution. Each participant in the prospective study had whole blood, serum and a nasopharyngeal or oropharyngeal swab collected by mobile phlebotomists. Participants in the prospective study had the option to provide additional blood draws and questionnaires over a roughly 2-month period. Blood samples from the prospective study were shipped frozen or at room temperature prior to DNA extraction. Turning to this clone: Its target antigen remains unknown. The input lacks base qualities; no much larger clone sits a single base away.

Reading from cysteine to phenylalanine, the CDR3 counts 15 amino acids. The read is trimmed to its CDR3 DNA, 45 bases read in frame from base 1. The germline V gene provides CDR1 SGDLS and CDR2 YYNGEE. Relative to germline, V is missing 7 bases and J is missing 0 bases, with 2 bases of the junction outside any gene match. The immunoSEQ Assay, a bias-controlled multiplex PCR, was used to amplify TCRbeta CDR3 regions from genomic DNA. The study's processing was this. Nucleated cell counts per sample were estimated from amplification of reference gene primers within the assay. To quantify the absolute abundance of each unique TCRbeta CDR3 rearrangement, sequence reads were collapsed and filtered. Productive Simpson clonality was computed per sample as the square root of Simpson's diversity index over productive rearrangements. In TCRdb, the immuneACCESS table is reduced to in-frame sequences with V and J assigned. These tables do not hold every clone; where another copy was compared, an unresolved V gene accounts for under half, and the others remain unexplained. V and J calls plus clone size are reproduced from that table; the DNA served to infer D and trimming. A total of around 290,000 clones appear in this sample, roughly 86% of them only once. The ten most abundant clones make up about 2.7% of the sample.

The sequence derives from a woman aged 18 to 35 who had recovered from COVID-19. Recombination connected TRBV9 to TRBJ1-3, and 12 bases in between align with TRBD1. Sequenced sample: PBMCs or T cells enriched from blood (not recorded which). Here the CDR3 is given as CASGTGGISGNTIYF. The DNA sequence reads TGTGCCAGCGGGACAGGGGGCATCTCTGGAAACACCATATATTTT.